This T cell receptor (beta chain) was sequenced for a study of blood T cell repertoires in COVID-19. Study details: The study drew acute and convalescent COVID-19 samples from the United States, Italy and Spain. Sources were T cells, B-cell-depleted T cells, or PBMCs; the material itself was cDNA or gDNA.

V was trimmed by 1 base and J by 0 bases, leaving 4 bases between them. The CDR3 extends over 13 amino acids. The germline V gene encodes CDR1 MDHEN and CDR2 SYDVKM. Per the original methods: Nucleated cell counts were estimated from reference gene primer amplification. Repertoires were generated with immunoSEQ multiplex PCR, while TCRdb's copy carries only in-frame clones and drops some. V and J calls and clone size follow that table, whereas D and trimming were derived from the DNA. The sample consists of hundreds of thousands of clones, 75% to 90% of them appearing once. Patients of the Seattle cohort, enrolled during active infection, were followed longitudinally.

The chain has TRBV28 and TRBJ2-7; D call uncertain. Specimen: peripheral blood. This receptor was taken from a woman in her seventies with COVID-19, enrolled during active disease. DNA for the CDR3: TGTGCCAGCAGTTTATATCGCTCCTACGAGCAGTACTTC. Its protein is CASSLYRSYEQYF. The whole variable domain, remainder taken from reference TRBV28 and TRBJ2-7, is DVKVTQSSRYLVKRTGEKVFLECVQDMDHENMFWYRQDPGLGLRLIYFSYDVKMKEKGDIPEGYSVSREKKERFSLILESASTNQTSMYLCASSLYRSYEQYFGPGTRLTVT.